The T cell receptor beta chain described here comes from a study of a mutant IDH1 vaccine in newly diagnosed glioma. Study-level background: Patients' prior therapy spanned radiotherapy, temozolomide, or both; most underwent both. Study outcomes and limitations: Pseudoprogression seemed unlinked to shifts in top peripheral T cell clonotypes. Overall, 90% to 95% of patients had vaccine-induced immune responses.

Assay used: immunoSEQ multiplex PCR; TCRdb lists only in-frame clones, some missing. The data contain about 38,000 clones, roughly three quarters of them seen just once; the ten biggest clones take up about 9.1%. Germline CDR1 is WSHSY and CDR2 is SAAADI. Trimming removed 6 bases from V and 3 bases from J; junction bases left unmatched: 10. The CDR3 runs to 16 residues. In the case of this clone: Its antigen is as yet unknown.

Documented time point: baseline, week 1 (first vaccination visit). Treatment denoted: pre-vaccination baseline after standard-of-care therapy. Diagnosis in the donors showed new WHO grade 3 or 4 astrocytomas that were IDH1-mutant and ATRX-lost. The chain recombines TRBV10-2 with TRBJ1-2, with 10 bases fitting TRBD1. This TCR derives from a man aged 40-50 years with glioma. Some clones in this sample may be carry-over from other donors' samples. Sequenced material: PBMCs, taken from a glioma patient treated with radiotherapy, temozolomide or both. CDR3 sequence reads: CASSADRGGLDYGYTF. CDR3 in DNA: TGCGCCAGCAGCGCGGACAGGGGGGGCCTCGACTATGGCTACACCTTC.